This TCR beta chain was captured by sequencing in a study of blood T cell repertoires in COVID-19. Overall study context: PBMCs, B-cell-depleted T cells, or T cells provided the cDNA or gDNA that made up the material.

As handled by the study authors: Scientists estimated how many nucleated cells there were by amplifying reference gene primers. Produced via immunoSEQ multiplex PCR; TCRdb's table is partial and in-frame only. The DNA was the basis for D and trimming; V, J and clone size are from that table. The sample lists about 270,000 clones, approximately 90% seen once, with 2.3% in the top ten. Those who participated ranged in age from about 18 to 89 years and resided in some 24 US areas. The CDR3 is 14 residues long. Germline assignment: CDR1 MNHEY and CDR2 SVGAGI. The V end was cut by 10 bases, the J end by 4 bases, with 17 bases between.

The sequenced material came from PBMCs or T cells enriched from blood (not recorded which). V and J are TRBV6-5 and TRBJ1-5; D gene uncertain. The receptor was isolated from a woman aged 40 to 50 with acute COVID-19. Here the CDR3 DNA reads TGTGCCACCCGGAGTGTTGGCAATAATCAGCCCCAGCATTTT. As protein: CATRSVGNNQPQHF.